The 10 T cell receptor beta chains listed next were all sequenced from one sample in a study of CXCR3-negative and CXCR3-positive naive CD8 T cells. Their target antigens are unknown. Study-wide results and caveats: CXCR3-positive naive cells had TRB CDR3s that were more hydrophobic than CXCR3-negative naive cells had.

UMI-tagged TRB cDNA libraries were built via 5' RACE. From its re-call of the 5' RACE reads, TCRdb lists each CDR3 protein once, without DNA. Its clone listing holds over 95,000 distinct CDR3 sequences. Sequenced sample: naive CXCR3+ CD8+ T cells from blood. Documented subset: CD45RO-CCR7+CD27+CD95- naive CD8+ T cells expressing CXCR3 (TNR3+). The receptors stem from a human donor in good health. Some clones in this sample may be carry-over from other donors' samples.

CDR3 sequence reads: CASSPKTPWADTQYF. The J gene is TRBJ2-3, the V gene TRBV4-1. The germline CDR1 and CDR2 sequences are MGHRA and YSYEKL. The CDR3 has 15 residues.

This chain links TRBV6-2 or TRBV6-3 with TRBJ2-1; the TCRdb call, TRBD1, lacks DNA for checking. This CDR3 comprises 15 residues. Germline V CDR1 and CDR2: MNHEY, SVGEGT. CDR3 loop: CASRNLAAHEGEQFF.

This rearrangement joins TRBV28 to TRBJ1-6; the TCRdb call, TRBD1, lacks DNA for checking. This CDR3 region has 13 residues. Germline V CDR1 and CDR2: MDHEN, SYDVKM. CDR3 in amino acids: CAIGQGFSSPLHF.

The chain couples TRBV7-9 to TRBJ1-1. The CDR3 consists of 15 residues. The V gene's germline CDR1 is SEHNR and CDR2 FQNEAQ (reference sequence). CDR3 protein: CASSLGVGRNTEAFF. The whole variable domain, remainder taken from reference TRBV7-9 and TRBJ1-1, is DTGVSQNPRHKITKRGQNVTFRCDPISEHNRLYWYRQTLGQGPEFLTYFQNEAQLEKSRLLSDRFSAERPKGSFSTLEIQRTEQGDSAMYLCASSLGVGRNTEAFFGQGTRLTVV.

The chain is built from TRBV7-8 and TRBJ2-7; as DNA is missing, the TRBD1 call by TCRdb cannot be tested. The CDR3 runs 11 residues. Germline V gene data show CDR1 as SGHVS and CDR2 as FQNEAQ. This CDR3 reads CASTWGDEQYF.

The rearrangement links TRBV7-9 to TRBJ2-3. The CDR3 is made up of 15 amino acids. The germline gives CDR1 SEHNR, CDR2 FQNEAQ (reference sequence). CDR3 loop: CASSSFMAGADTQYF.

The chain joins TRBV7-3 to TRBJ2-5. Germline-derived CDR1 and CDR2 are SGHTA and FQGTGA. This CDR3 spans 14 amino acids. The CDR3 protein is CASSLAGAAETQYF.

J is TRBJ2-7 and V is TRBV15. This CDR3 contains 14 residues. Per germline, CDR1 LNHNV and CDR2 YYDKDF (reference sequence). CDR3 residues: CATSRVASSYEQYF.

The rearrangement links TRBV4-2 to TRBJ2-7; the D call of TRBD1 rests on TCRdb alone, since no DNA is present to check it. The CDR3 runs to 13 residues. Looked up from germline, CDR1 is LGHNA and CDR2 is YNFKEQ. The CDR3 protein is CASSQMTDYEQYF.

V usage is TRBV28 and J usage is TRBJ1-5; TCRdb picks TRBD1, but there is no DNA to check that call. The germline V gene has CDR1 MDHEN and CDR2 SYDVKM. This CDR3 is 14 amino acids long. The CDR3 protein is CASRPIQGTQPQHF. The full variable domain, its missing parts supplied by reference TRBV28 and TRBJ1-5, is DVKVTQSSRYLVKRTGEKVFLECVQDMDHENMFWYRQDPGLGLRLIYFSYDVKMKEKGDIPEGYSVSREKKERFSLILESASTNQTSMYLCASRPIQGTQPQHFGDGTRLSIL.